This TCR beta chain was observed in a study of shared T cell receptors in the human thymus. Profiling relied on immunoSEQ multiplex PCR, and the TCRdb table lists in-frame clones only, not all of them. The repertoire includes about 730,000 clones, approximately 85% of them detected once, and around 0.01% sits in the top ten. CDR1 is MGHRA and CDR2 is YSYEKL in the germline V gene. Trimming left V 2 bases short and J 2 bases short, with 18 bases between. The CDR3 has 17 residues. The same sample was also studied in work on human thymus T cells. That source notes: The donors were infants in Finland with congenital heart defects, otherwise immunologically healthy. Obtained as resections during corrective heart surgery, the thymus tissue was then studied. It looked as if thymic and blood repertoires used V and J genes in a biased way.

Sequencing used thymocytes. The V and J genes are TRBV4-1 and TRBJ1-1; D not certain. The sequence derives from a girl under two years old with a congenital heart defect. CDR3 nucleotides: TGCGCCAGCAGCCAAAAGCAAGGGAGGTCGGTAAACACTGAAGCTTTCTTT. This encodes CASSQKQGRSVNTEAFF.